This is a list of T cell receptor beta chains from one sample in a study of vaccination and CD4 T cells after COVID-19. These receptors' antigens are unknown. TCRdb re-called the PCR reads with MiXCR, one entry per CDR3 protein. The sample lists 10,000 to 15,000 distinct CDR3 sequences; about 56% were seen once. The sequencing sample was made of CD4+ T cells from blood, cultured in vitro. The source of these receptors is a human donor who had recovered from COVID-19. Each CDR3 is given with its conserved first and last residue. The D gene is left open where the match is weak. For some rows the clone size is stated as once, few or many, or as a class when expanded; others skip it.

D gene | clone size | J gene | V gene | CDR3 protein | CDR3 DNA
- | - | TRBJ2-5 | TRBV3-1 | CASKEFRGGQETQYF | TGTGCCAGCAAAGAATTCCGTGGGGGGCAGGAGACCCAGTACTTC
TRBD2 | - | TRBJ2-5 | TRBV7-9 | CASSLGGVGAETQYF | TGTGCCAGCAGCCTCGGGGGGGTTGGGGCAGAGACCCAGTACTTC
- | - | TRBJ2-5 | TRBV5-4 | CASSYGGVKAETQYF | TGTGCCAGCAGCTATGGGGGAGTCAAGGCGGAGACCCAGTACTTC
- | - | TRBJ2-1 | TRBV19 | CASNGRRGDEQFF | TGTGCCAGTAACGGTAGGCGGGGAGATGAGCAGTTCTTC
TRBD1 | - | TRBJ2-2 | TRBV7-2 | CASGRQGITGELFF | TGTGCCAGTGGGAGACAGGGGATAACCGGGGAGCTGTTTTTT
TRBD1 | few | TRBJ1-2 | TRBV20-1 | CSARALTGTGNYGYTF | TGCAGTGCTAGAGCCTTGACCGGGACAGGGAACTATGGCTACACCTTC
- | - | TRBJ1-3 | TRBV10-3 | CAISAPPGSSGNTIYF | TGTGCCATCAGTGCCCCCCCCGGGAGCTCTGGAAACACCATATATTTT
- | once | TRBJ2-5 | TRBV27 | CASSRKVQETQYF | TGTGCCAGCAGCCGGAAAGTACAAGAGACCCAGTACTTC
TRBD1 | - | TRBJ2-1 | TRBV14 | CASSQLPGQGTYNEQFF | TGTGCCAGCAGCCAACTACCGGGACAGGGGACATACAATGAGCAGTTCTTC
- | - | TRBJ1-1 | TRBV20-1 | CSASFRNTEAFF | TGCAGTGCTAGTTTTCGCAACACTGAAGCTTTCTTT
- | - | TRBJ1-1 | TRBV19 | CASSLYWGENTEAFF | TGTGCCAGTAGTCTATATTGGGGGGAGAACACTGAAGCTTTCTTT
- | - | TRBJ2-4 | TRBV7-2 | CASSPSRGRDIQYF | TGTGCCAGCAGCCCTTCTCGGGGGCGGGACATTCAGTACTTC
- | - | TRBJ1-6 | TRBV5-8 | CASSLDGNSPLHF | TGTGCCAGCAGCTTGGACGGTAATTCACCCCTCCACTTT
- | - | TRBJ1-1 | TRBV6-1 | CASSEMGQTYTEAFF | TGTGCCAGCAGTGAAATGGGACAAACGTACACTGAAGCTTTCTTT
TRBD1 | few | TRBJ2-1 | TRBV2 | CASSLGQGARNEQFF | TGTGCCAGCAGTCTCGGACAGGGGGCGCGGAATGAGCAGTTCTTC
- | - | TRBJ2-1 | TRBV6-1 | CASSGRTGASYNEQFF | TGTGCCAGCAGTGGAAGAACGGGAGCCTCCTACAATGAGCAGTTCTTC
TRBD1 | - | TRBJ2-5 | TRBV10-3 | CAIGDRGETQYF | TGTGCCATCGGAGACAGGGGGGAGACCCAGTACTTC
TRBD2 | few | TRBJ2-7 | TRBV7-6 | CASSLEETSGPDEQYF | TGTGCCAGCAGCTTAGAAGAAACTAGCGGACCAGACGAGCAGTACTTC
TRBD1 | few | TRBJ2-6 | TRBV5-4 | CASSFASTGYRGANVLTF | TGTGCCAGCAGCTTCGCGTCGACAGGGTATCGTGGGGCCAACGTCCTGACTTTC
- | - | TRBJ1-4 | TRBV6-2/TRBV6-3 | CASSYRDLNEKLFF | TGTGCCAGCAGTTACCGGGATCTTAATGAAAAACTGTTTTTT
- | few | TRBJ2-7 | TRBV21-1 | CASSKVRTRKYF | TGTGCCAGCAGCAAAGTACGAACCCGCAAGTACTTC
- | - | TRBJ1-2 | TRBV27 | CASSHNRVSYGYTF | TGTGCCAGCAGTCACAACAGGGTGTCCTATGGCTACACCTTC
- | - | TRBJ1-5 | TRBV6-1 | CASTGFSEAQPQHF | TGTGCCAGTACAGGTTTTAGTGAGGCTCAGCCCCAGCATTTT
- | - | TRBJ2-4 | TRBV28 | CASSPQRPRAKNIQYF | TGTGCCAGCAGTCCTCAGCGACCCAGGGCCAAAAACATTCAGTACTTC
- | - | TRBJ1-2 | TRBV28 | CASSSATGWPYGYTF | TGTGCCAGCAGTTCCGCGACAGGATGGCCCTATGGCTACACCTTC
TRBD1 | - | TRBJ1-2 | TRBV30 | CAWRNTGDGGYTF | TGTGCCTGGAGAAATACAGGGGACGGTGGCTACACCTTC
TRBD1 | - | TRBJ1-5 | TRBV6-5 | CASSYSSDRASNQPQHF | TGTGCCAGCAGTTACTCGAGCGACAGGGCTAGCAATCAGCCCCAGCATTTT
TRBD1 | - | TRBJ2-1 | TRBV19 | CASTEGAGEQFF | TGTGCCAGTACAGAGGGGGCGGGTGAGCAGTTCTTC
- | few | TRBJ2-2 | TRBV19 | CASMRGVNTGELFF | TGTGCCAGTATGCGGGGCGTGAACACCGGGGAGCTGTTTTTT
- | few | TRBJ2-7 | TRBV28 | CASGTGGGEQYF | TGTGCCAGCGGAACCGGCGGAGGCGAGCAGTACTTC
TRBD2 | - | TRBJ2-7 | TRBV5-1 | CASSLNFGTSIYEQYF | TGCGCCAGCAGCTTGAACTTCGGGACTAGCATTTACGAGCAGTACTTC
TRBD2 | - | TRBJ2-1 | TRBV5-1 | CASFSGGSVNEQFF | TGCGCCAGCTTTTCTGGCGGGAGTGTCAATGAGCAGTTCTTC
TRBD1 | - | TRBJ2-2 | TRBV7-9 | CASSFRTGENTGELFF | TGTGCCAGCAGCTTTAGGACAGGGGAGAACACCGGGGAGCTGTTTTTT
TRBD1 | - | TRBJ1-1 | TRBV12-3/TRBV12-4 | CASSETGTGVTEAFF | TGTGCCAGCAGCGAAACCGGGACAGGTGTCACTGAAGCTTTCTTT
- | - | TRBJ1-5 | TRBV12-3/TRBV12-4 | CASSGGLDNQPQHF | TGTGCCAGTTCGGGGGGGTTGGACAATCAGCCCCAGCATTTT
- | - | TRBJ1-1 | TRBV28 | CASSLFRRGNTEAFF | TGTGCCAGCAGTTTATTCCGACGGGGGAACACTGAAGCTTTCTTT
- | - | TRBJ1-2 | TRBV27 | CASSLVRGYGYTF | TGTGCCAGCAGTTTAGTAAGAGGCTATGGCTACACCTTC
- | - | TRBJ2-2 | TRBV20-1 | CSASRTGTGELFF | TGCAGTGCTAGTAGGACGGGTACCGGGGAGCTGTTTTTT
- | few | TRBJ2-5 | TRBV10-1 | CASSESSETQYF | TGCGCCAGCAGTGAGTCTTCAGAGACCCAGTACTTC
TRBD2 | - | TRBJ2-2 | TRBV19 | CASSIFVTSGDTGELFF | TGTGCCAGTAGTATTTTCGTGACTAGCGGAGACACCGGGGAGCTGTTTTTT
- | few | TRBJ1-6 | TRBV20-1 | CSAIARGGAGSPLHF | TGCAGTGCGATCGCGCGGGGGGGCGCGGGATCACCCCTCCACTTT